The 21 T cell receptor beta chains below were found in one sample sequenced in a study of blood T cell repertoires in COVID-19. The protocol was immunoSEQ multiplex PCR, while the TCRdb copy is restricted to in-frame clones and leaves out a portion. Altogether 110,000 to 150,000 clones are present, roughly 86% being singletons, with the ten largest covering over 1.5%. The sequencing input was peripheral blood. These receptor sequences come from a man aged 65 to 79 with acute or convalescent COVID-19.

V and J are TRBV24-1 and TRBJ1-4; D is perhaps TRBD1 (5 bases). Per the germline V gene, CDR1 is KGHDR and CDR2 is SFDVKD. The ends were cut back, 8 bases at V and 0 bases at J, with 21 bases in the middle. The CDR3 runs 18 residues. The CDR3 DNA reads TGTGCCACCATTCCCTTTGGGGGGGGGAGTGCAACTAATGAAAAACTGTTTTTT. Amino acids: CATIPFGGGSATNEKLFF.

The J gene is TRBJ1-2, the V gene TRBV18; 12 nucleotides agree with TRBD1. Germline CDR1 KGHSH, CDR2 LQKENI. V lost 4 bases to trimming and J lost 8 bases; unmatched junction nucleotides: 5. The CDR3 extends over 14 amino acids. The CDR3 loop is CASSQGQGAEGYTF. The CDR3 coding sequence is TGTGCCAGCTCACAGGGACAGGGGGCTGAAGGCTACACCTTC.

The V and J genes are TRBV28 and TRBJ2-7; D is unresolved. The CDR3 contains 11 residues. Per germline, CDR1 MDHEN and CDR2 SYDVKM. V shed 7 bases and J shed 5 bases, with 9 bases lying between them. CDR3 coding DNA: TGTGCCAGCACCAACAGAAACGAGCAGTACTTC. Encoded protein: CASTNRNEQYF.

This clone was counted a few times. This sequence joins TRBV10-3 and TRBJ1-1; D unresolved. In germline, CDR1 is ENHRY, CDR2 SYGVKD. The CDR3 loop spans 13 amino acids. V lost 0 bases and J lost 2, with 4 bases in between. CDR3 sequence (DNA): TGTGCCATCAGTGAGTCTAAAAACACTGAAGCTTTCTTT. Translated: CAISESKNTEAFF.

The chain is built from TRBV28 and TRBJ2-5, with TRBD1 identical over 11 bases. Germline V gene sequence: CDR1 MDHEN, CDR2 SYDVKM. V was pared by 4 bases and J by 5 bases, with 6 bases of the junction left unmatched. This CDR3 has 15 amino acids. The CDR3 reads CASSYRTGGAETQYF. DNA of the CDR3: TGTGCCAGCAGTTATAGGACAGGGGGCGCGGAGACCCAGTACTTC.

V and J are TRBV25-1 and TRBJ1-2; D is undetermined. This CDR3 has 12 amino acids. V was shortened by 3 bases and J by 7 bases, with 9 bases between the two germline ends. The germline CDR1 and CDR2 sequences are MGHDK and SYGVNS. The CDR3 sequence is CASSEFGSGYTF. DNA for the CDR3: TGTGCCAGCAGTGAGTTCGGGTCTGGCTACACCTTC.

J is TRBJ2-7 and V is TRBV2; D gene uncertain. Germline loops: CDR1 SNHLY, CDR2 FYNNEI. V lost 1 base, J lost 6 bases, and 10 bases lay in between. The CDR3 loop spans 13 amino acids. CDR3 in DNA: TGTGCCAGCAGTGAAGGGGCAGATAGCGAGCAGTACTTC. Translation gives CASSEGADSEQYF.

The V gene is TRBV29-1, the J gene TRBJ1-2; the match to TRBD1 covers 7 bases. Germline lookup yields CDR1 SQVTM and CDR2 ANQGSEA. With V trimmed by 4 bases and J by 1 base, 6 bases remained unmatched. The CDR3 consists of 14 residues. CDR3 amino acids: CSVAAGGVNYGYTF. In DNA form, the CDR3 reads TGCAGCGTTGCGGCAGGGGGAGTTAACTATGGCTACACCTTC.

V is TRBV2 and J is TRBJ1-4; TRBD1 aligns across 8 bases. V gave up 5 bases and J gave up 0 bases; unmatched junction bases: 5. The germline gives CDR1 SNHLY, CDR2 FYNNEI. The CDR3 extends over 16 amino acids. The CDR3 reads CASSRQGFATNEKLFF. The CDR3 DNA follows: TGTGCCAGCAGTAGACAGGGGTTTGCAACTAATGAAAAACTGTTTTTT.

V gene TRBV27 combines with J gene TRBJ1-6; D unclear. The V and J ends lost 0 bases and 2 bases respectively, with 5 bases between them. In germline, CDR1 is MNHEY, CDR2 SMNVEV (reference sequence). The CDR3 spans 15 residues. The CDR3, as DNA: TGTGCCAGCAGTTTATCGAGTACCTATAATTCACCCCTCCACTTT. This sequence encodes CASSLSSTYNSPLHF.

This chain uses TRBV11-2 with TRBJ1-3; D gene ambiguous. Trimming cost V 4 bases and J 4 bases, with 8 bases left between them. The germline gives CDR1 SGHAT, CDR2 FQNNGV. The CDR3 contains 13 residues. The CDR3 spells CASSSGGGNTIYF. The CDR3 bases are TGTGCCAGCAGCTCTGGAGGGGGAAACACCATATATTTT.

The CDR3 sequence: CASSPPGQPNTEAFF. The CDR3 bases are TGTGCCAGCTCACCACCGGGGCAGCCGAACACTGAAGCTTTCTTT. The rearrangement uses TRBV18 and TRBJ1-1; weak D call: TRBD1 (5 bases). The CDR3 contains 15 residues. The germline gives CDR1 KGHSH, CDR2 LQKENI. Trimming shortened V by 0 bases and J by 1 base, and 9 bases separated the two germline ends. Based on the CDR3 plus reference TRBV18 and TRBJ1-1, the full variable domain is NAGVMQNPRHLVRRRGQEARLRCSPMKGHSHVYWYRQLPEEGLKFMVYLQKENIIDESGMPKERFSAEFPKEGPSILRIQQVVRGDSAAYFCASSPPGQPNTEAFFGQGTRLTVV.

The chain combines TRBV10-3 with TRBJ1-2, with a weak D call TRBD1 (5 bases). The V end lost 7 bases, the J end lost 8 bases, and 11 bases lay between the germline ends. Looked up from germline, CDR1 is ENHRY and CDR2 is SYGVKD. This CDR3 is 11 amino acids long. In nucleotides, the CDR3 is TGTGCCATCAAGGGTGGGGCCGGCTACACCTTC. The encoded protein is CAIKGGAGYTF.

The chain employs TRBV6-5 and TRBJ1-2; 7 bases line up with TRBD1. V was pared by 5 bases and J by 7 bases, with 10 bases of the junction left unmatched. The CDR3 covers 14 residues. Looked up from germline, CDR1 is MNHEY and CDR2 is SVGAGI. Here the CDR3 DNA reads TGTGCCAGCAGTAGAATAGGGGGCGCGGGTGGCTACACCTTC. Translating it yields CASSRIGGAGGYTF.

The chain carries TRBV5-4 and TRBJ2-2, with 7 bases identical to TRBD2. V was clipped by 3 bases and J by 4 bases; unmatched bases: 9. Germline CDR1 SGHNT, CDR2 YYREEE (reference sequence). The CDR3 spans 16 residues. The CDR3 DNA reads TGTGCCAGCAGCTCGTACCTGTCGGGAGGCACCGGGGAGCTGTTTTTT. Translating it yields CASSSYLSGGTGELFF.

This clone was seen a handful of times. The gene calls are TRBV30 and TRBJ1-6; possible D gene TRBD1, 6 bases. Trimming left V 0 bases short and J 6 bases short, with 12 bases between. There are 15 residues in the CDR3. Germline lookup yields CDR1 GTSNPN and CDR2 SVGIG (reference sequence). The CDR3 DNA sequence: TGTGCCTGGAGTGTATTGGGAGGGGGTAATTCACCCCTCCACTTT. Its protein is CAWSVLGGGNSPLHF.

V gene TRBV6-5 combines with J gene TRBJ1-2, with 8 bases fitting TRBD1. V dropped 8 bases and J dropped 7; count of bases not matched to a gene: 15. The CDR3 extends over 15 amino acids. Per the germline V gene, CDR1 is MNHEY and CDR2 is SVGAGI. CDR3 coding DNA: TGTGCCAGCTTCACCCTCGGGACAGGATTTCCTGGCTACACCTTC. Translation: CASFTLGTGFPGYTF.

This sequence joins TRBV5-4 and TRBJ2-7; TRBD2 agrees at 14 bases. Germline assignment: CDR1 SGHNT and CDR2 YYREEE (reference sequence). The CDR3 consists of 15 residues. The V and J ends lost 3 bases and 3 bases, in that order; junction bases with no gene match: 2. CDR3 loop: CASSWGTSGGYEQYF. The CDR3 bases are TGTGCCAGCAGCTGGGGGACTAGCGGGGGCTACGAGCAGTACTTC.

V usage is TRBV30 and J usage is TRBJ1-4; TRBD1 agrees at 7 bases. Germline V CDR1 and CDR2: GTSNPN, SVGIG (reference sequence). Trimming took 3 bases from V and 7 from J; bases not matched to a gene: 8. This CDR3 region has 14 residues. CDR3 DNA sequence: TGTGCCTGGAGAGGTCAGGGGGGAGGTGAAAAACTGTTTTTT. It yields the protein CAWRGQGGGEKLFF.

V gene TRBV5-4 combines with J gene TRBJ2-4, with TRBD2 matching 7 bases. Losses at the gene ends were 0 bases for V and 7 bases for J; bases not matched to a gene: 7. This CDR3 comprises 15 residues. CDR1 SGHNT and CDR2 YYREEE come from the germline V gene (reference sequence). Here the CDR3 DNA reads TGTGCCAGCAGCTTGGGCGGGAGCGAGTGGAACATTCAGTACTTC. Amino acids: CASSLGGSEWNIQYF.

V gene TRBV6-6 combines with J gene TRBJ2-2, with D possibly TRBD1 on 6 matching bases. V lost 2 bases and J lost 2, with 12 bases in between. Germline loops: CDR1 MNHNY, CDR2 SVGAGI (reference sequence). The CDR3 runs 16 residues. This CDR3 reads CASSYRGQANTGELFF. In DNA form, the CDR3 reads TGTGCCAGCAGTTACAGGGGACAAGCAAACACCGGGGAGCTGTTTTTT.